The 26 T cell receptor beta chains reported below all come from one sample, sequenced in a study of spatial heterogeneity in lung cancer (dated by TCRdb to between 2019 and 2020). Which antigens these TCRs recognize remains unknown. Summary of the overall study and its limitations: The number of expanded intratumoral alpha and beta TCRs correlated with the tumor nonsynonymous mutation count.

What the time point label conveys for this sample: sample taken at primary tumor resection. Receptor libraries were prepared by 5' RACE. Sequencing took place on a NextSeq 500. Through fastp at Q25 and MiXCR, TCRdb rebuilt clones from the public reads, retaining in-frame beta chains. Entries are consolidated by CDR3 protein sequence, retaining the most common genes and DNA. This sample is represented by around 100,000 distinct CDR3 sequences; around 4.8% of them were singletons. The ten biggest clones cover 20% to 25% of the sample. Sequencing was performed on lung tumor tissue, taken at surgery. The receptors shown here come from a male donor with early-stage non-small cell lung cancer.

Here the CDR3 DNA reads TGTGCCAGCTCGAATCCGCTAGGTCCCCAGTACTTC. It translates to CASSNPLGPQYF. The chain has TRBV6-5 and TRBJ2-5; D gene unclear. Trimming shortened V by 8 bases and J by 9 bases, and 16 bases separated the two germline ends. Germline V gene data show CDR1 as MNHEY and CDR2 as SVGAGI. The CDR3 totals 12 residues.

This clonotype was recorded many times. The chain couples TRBV4-1 to TRBJ2-1, with 13 nucleotides matching TRBD2. In germline, CDR1 is MGHRA, CDR2 YSYEKL. The CDR3 has 18 residues. With V trimmed by 2 bases and J by 1 base, 5 bases remained unmatched. The CDR3 is CASSQPRLAGGSYNEQFF. The CDR3 DNA is TGCGCCAGCAGCCAACCCAGACTAGCGGGAGGTTCCTACAATGAGCAGTTCTTC.

This clonotype has at least ten counts. The chain carries TRBV20-1 and TRBJ2-3; 16 bases are a match to TRBD2. The CDR3 totals 17 residues. Germline V gene data show CDR1 as DFQATT and CDR2 as SNEGSKA (reference sequence). V shed 5 bases and J 0 bases; nucleotides not matched to a gene: 5. The CDR3 reads CSAPGTSGRASTDTQYF. The CDR3 region has the DNA TGCAGTGCTCCTGGGACTAGCGGGAGGGCCAGCACAGATACGCAGTATTTT.

This clonotype was seen many times. The genes are TRBV27 and TRBJ1-3; 8 nucleotides line up with TRBD1. Germline loops: CDR1 MNHEY, CDR2 SMNVEV (reference sequence). The length of the CDR3 is 16 residues. V dropped 6 bases and J dropped 0; count of bases not matched to a gene: 7. This CDR3 is CASSRQGAGSGNTIYF. The CDR3, as DNA: TGTGCCAGCAGCCGTCAGGGGGCCGGCTCTGGAAACACCATATATTTT.

This clonotype turned up a few times. The V call is TRBV3-1, the J call TRBJ1-3; D remains unclear. The CDR3 covers 13 residues. Trimming removed 9 bases at V and 0 bases at J, with 9 bases between. Germline loops: CDR1 LGHDT, CDR2 YNNKEL (reference sequence). CDR3 region: CASSVRSGNTIYF. In DNA form, the CDR3 reads TGTGCCAGTTCAGTCCGCTCTGGAAACACCATATATTTT.

In this sample, this clonotype turned up many times. CDR3 sequence (DNA): TGTGCCAGCGCGCCGGGACTCTCACTGTACCAAGAGACCCAGTACTTC. Translated, it gives CASAPGLSLYQETQYF. The chain links TRBV28 to TRBJ2-5, with a weak D call TRBD2 (6 bases). This CDR3 region has 16 residues. The V and J ends lost 8 bases and 0 bases respectively, with 19 bases between them. Looked up from germline, CDR1 is MDHEN and CDR2 is SYDVKM.

This clonotype was counted a few times. This sequence may be a read error, since a much larger clone differs from it by one base. This sequence joins TRBV6-2 or TRBV6-3 and TRBJ2-1, with 15 bases lining up with TRBD2. The CDR3 covers 16 residues. Germline V gives CDR1 MNHEY, CDR2 SVGEGT. V was clipped by 6 bases and J by 12 bases; unmatched bases: 12. CDR3 protein: CASSRPGLAGGYVQFF. As DNA, the CDR3 is TGTGCCAGCAGCCGACCCGGACTAGCGGGAGGGTATGTGCAGTTCTTC.

This clonotype turned up a few times. The CDR3 DNA reads as TGTGCCAGCAGTTACGACAGGCCAGGGGAGACCCAGTACTTC. Encoded protein: CASSYDRPGETQYF. The V call is TRBV6-2 or TRBV6-3, the J call TRBJ2-5; D possibly corresponds to TRBD1 (6 bases). This CDR3 is built from 14 residues. The germline V gene has CDR1 MNHEY and CDR2 SVGEGT. V was shortened by 2 bases and J by 5 bases, with 12 bases between the two germline ends.

This clonotype has only a few counts. This sequence joins TRBV28 and TRBJ1-3; D remains ambiguous. In germline, CDR1 is MDHEN, CDR2 SYDVKM. The CDR3 has 14 amino acids. Trimming left V 6 bases short and J 0 bases short, with 9 bases between. The CDR3 loop reads CASRTGSSGNTIYF. In nucleotides, the CDR3 is TGTGCCAGCAGAACGGGGTCCTCTGGAAACACCATATATTTT.

To note about this clonotype: This may stem from a read error, because a much larger clone lies one nucleotide away. The CDR3: CASSSGQYNQPQHF. The CDR3 DNA reads as TGTGCCAGCAGTTCGGGACAGTACAATCAGCCCCAGCATTTT. J is TRBJ1-5 and V is TRBV12-3 or TRBV12-4; TRBD1 matches 7 bases. The CDR3 sequence is 14 residues long. Unmatched junction bases numbered 3, after V lost 4 bases and J lost 3 bases.

This clonotype was recorded at least ten times. The chain has TRBV6-2 or TRBV6-3 and TRBJ2-3; TRBD2 agrees at 11 bases. CDR1 is MNHEY and CDR2 is SVGEGT in the germline V gene. Trimming removed 1 base from V and 0 bases from J; junction bases left unmatched: 9. The CDR3 covers 19 residues. CDR3 DNA: TGTGCCAGCAGTTACTTCGATAGCGGGAGGGCTAGGAGCACAGATACGCAGTATTTT. It yields the protein CASSYFDSGRARSTDTQYF.

For the CDR3, the DNA is TGTGCCAGCGGACTAGAAGACGGAGGGGGCTACGAGCAGTACTTC. Its protein product is CASGLEDGGGYEQYF. V usage is TRBV27 and J usage is TRBJ2-7, with D possibly matching TRBD2 (7 bases). Deletions cut 8 bases from V and 3 bases from J, with 20 bases between. This CDR3 contains 15 residues. CDR1 is MNHEY and CDR2 is SMNVEV in the germline V gene (reference sequence).

In its sample, this clonotype was seen a few times. The J gene is TRBJ2-5, the V gene TRBV20-1; D is unresolved. Germline V gives CDR1 DFQATT, CDR2 SNEGSKA (reference sequence). The CDR3 totals 12 residues. With 1 base removed from V and 4 bases from J, the gap between germline ends came to 7 bases. The CDR3 region has the DNA TGCAGTGCTAGAGCCATCCCAGAGACCCAGTACTTC. Translation: CSARAIPETQYF.

Ten or more counts support this clonotype. The V call is TRBV7-9, the J call TRBJ2-2; the D is unclear. The germline gives CDR1 SEHNR, CDR2 FQNEAQ (reference sequence). The V end lost 5 bases, the J end lost 4 bases, and 14 bases lay between the germline ends. The CDR3 is 15 amino acids. The chain's CDR3 is CASSPVAGITGELFF. The CDR3 region has the DNA TGTGCCAGCAGCCCGGTCGCTGGCATCACCGGGGAGCTGTTTTTT.

This clonotype was detected ten times or more. The chain joins TRBV28 to TRBJ2-1; possible D gene TRBD2, 5 bases. Germline assignment: CDR1 MDHEN and CDR2 SYDVKM. The CDR3 runs 14 residues. The V gene lost 6 bases and the J gene lost 3 bases, with 12 bases spanning the gap. CDR3 protein: CASRGRGFYNEQFF. The CDR3 DNA is TGTGCCAGCAGGGGGAGAGGGTTCTACAATGAGCAGTTCTTC.

This clonotype was seen repeatedly, ten times or more. The chain is built from TRBV19 and TRBJ2-1; no firm D call. Trimming pared 1 base from V and 8 bases from J, leaving 9 bases between. The CDR3 has 13 amino acids. Germline lookup yields CDR1 LNHDA and CDR2 SQIVND (reference sequence). This CDR3 reads CASSIVPNDEQFF. The CDR3 region has the DNA TGTGCCAGTAGTATAGTTCCGAACGATGAGCAGTTCTTC.

Concerning this clonotype: A clone one base away is much larger, so this may be a read error. The V gene is TRBV7-9, the J gene TRBJ1-6; the match to TRBD1 covers 7 bases. In germline, CDR1 is SEHNR, CDR2 FQNEAQ (reference sequence). There are 14 residues in the CDR3. The CDR3 DNA follows: TGTGCCAGCTCGGGGGGACAGTCCATATCACCCATCCACTTT. It translates to CASSGGQSISPIHF.

Many counts were recorded for this clonotype. The chain recombines TRBV29-1 with TRBJ2-3, with 9 positions matching TRBD2. The V gene's germline CDR1 is SQVTM and CDR2 ANQGSEA. The CDR3 extends over 14 amino acids. Trimming took 5 bases from V and 4 from J; bases not matched to a gene: 7. The CDR3 loop is CSVHGSGSSDTQYF. DNA of the CDR3: TGCAGCGTTCACGGTAGCGGGAGCTCAGATACGCAGTATTTT.

This clonotype came up many times. The rearrangement uses TRBV29-1 and TRBJ2-5, with a possible D match to TRBD1 (5 bases). Trimming shortened V by 3 bases and J by 1 base, and 6 bases separated the two germline ends. The CDR3 has 12 residues. CDR1 is SQVTM, CDR2 ANQGSEA, per germline. This CDR3 reads CSVDRAQETQYF. The CDR3 DNA sequence: TGCAGCGTTGACAGGGCCCAAGAGACCCAGTACTTC. Based on the CDR3 plus reference TRBV29-1 and TRBJ2-5, the full variable domain is SAVISQKPSRDICQRGTSLTIQCQVDSQVTMMFWYRQQPGQSLTLIATANQGSEATYESGFVIDKFPISRPNLTFSTLTVSNMSPEDSSIYLCSVDRAQETQYFGPGTRLLVL.

This clonotype has a count of ten or more. This rearrangement joins TRBV10-3 to TRBJ2-3; D gene unclear. Germline V lookup: CDR1 ENHRY, CDR2 SYGVKD. Trimming shortened V by 7 bases and J by 6 bases, and 14 bases separated the two germline ends. CDR3 length: 13 residues. This CDR3 reads CAINVALGDTQYF. In DNA, the CDR3 is TGTGCCATCAACGTAGCCCTCGGGGATACGCAGTATTTT.

Many counts were recorded for this clonotype. This rearrangement joins TRBV20-1 to TRBJ2-7, with TRBD1 matching 9 bases. The germline CDR1 and CDR2 sequences are DFQATT and SNEGSKA (reference sequence). Losses at the gene ends were 0 bases for V and 6 bases for J; bases not matched to a gene: 12. The CDR3 consists of 16 residues. This CDR3 reads CSARDGSGTGPLEQYF. As DNA, the CDR3 is TGCAGTGCTAGAGATGGTTCCGGGACAGGGCCCCTCGAGCAGTACTTC.

This clonotype was picked up many times. V gene TRBV28 combines with J gene TRBJ2-1; D is ambiguous. Per germline, CDR1 MDHEN and CDR2 SYDVKM. V lost 6 bases, J lost 0 bases, and 6 bases lay in between. This CDR3 has 13 amino acids. The CDR3 here is CASSRASYNEQFF. The CDR3 DNA follows: TGTGCCAGCAGCCGGGCCTCCTACAATGAGCAGTTCTTC.

V usage is TRBV6-5 and J usage is TRBJ2-2; 7 positions match TRBD1. The CDR3 contains 15 residues. Germline-derived CDR1 and CDR2 are MNHEY and SVGAGI. V gave up 6 bases and J gave up 6 bases; unmatched junction bases: 10. The CDR3 DNA follows: TGTGCCAGCAGAATTATCGACAGGGCGGCCGGGGAGCTGTTTTTT. Amino acids: CASRIIDRAAGELFF.

This clonotype occurred many times. This chain links TRBV20-1 with TRBJ2-1; no clear D. CDR3 size: 11 residues. Germline CDR1 DFQATT, CDR2 SNEGSKA (reference sequence). Trimming took off 1 base at V and 8 bases at J, with 6 bases between the two ends. The CDR3 coding sequence is TGCAGTGCTAGAGGGTTGGATGAGCAGTTCTTC. Encoded protein: CSARGLDEQFF.

This clonotype has a count of ten or more. This chain joins TRBV11-2 and TRBJ1-3; 8 nucleotides agree with TRBD1. Germline V gene data show CDR1 as SGHAT and CDR2 as FQNNGV. V shed 3 bases, J shed 1 base, and the junction held 2 bases outside the gene matches. This CDR3 comprises 15 residues. CDR3 in DNA: TGTGCCAGCAGCTTTAGACAGGGGTCTGGAAACACCATATATTTT. Translating gives CASSFRQGSGNTIYF.

This clonotype showed up just a few times. The CDR3 reads CATRGPTYNEQFF. As DNA, the CDR3 is TGTGCCACACGGGGACCCACCTACAATGAGCAGTTCTTC. The chain joins TRBV10-3 to TRBJ2-1; D might be TRBD1 or TRBD2, each matching 5 bases. CDR1 and CDR2 (germline): ENHRY, SYGVKD. V shed 10 bases and J shed 2 bases, with 12 bases lying between them. CDR3 length equals 13 residues.